The sequence of this T cell receptor beta chain was determined in a study of memory CD4+ T cells and cytomegalovirus serostatus. The sort gate was single viable CD3+CD4+CD8-CD45RO+ cells for memory CD4+ T cells. V was clipped by 5 bases and J by 2 bases, with 12 bases between them. The CDR3 consists of 14 residues. Germline V gene lookup returns CDR1 SSHAT and CDR2 FNYEAQ (reference sequence). The assay was immunoSEQ multiplex PCR, and TCRdb's table has in-frame clones only and misses some. Of under 50,000 clones in the sample, under 80% were seen once. Sequenced input: memory CD4+ T cells from blood. This chain uses TRBV7-7 with TRBJ1-1; no reliable D call. This receptor was identified in an adult in good health and CMV-seronegative. The CDR3 here is CASSPSGLNTEAFF. The CDR3 DNA reads TGTGCCAGCAGCCCCTCGGGCCTTAACACTGAAGCTTTCTTT.